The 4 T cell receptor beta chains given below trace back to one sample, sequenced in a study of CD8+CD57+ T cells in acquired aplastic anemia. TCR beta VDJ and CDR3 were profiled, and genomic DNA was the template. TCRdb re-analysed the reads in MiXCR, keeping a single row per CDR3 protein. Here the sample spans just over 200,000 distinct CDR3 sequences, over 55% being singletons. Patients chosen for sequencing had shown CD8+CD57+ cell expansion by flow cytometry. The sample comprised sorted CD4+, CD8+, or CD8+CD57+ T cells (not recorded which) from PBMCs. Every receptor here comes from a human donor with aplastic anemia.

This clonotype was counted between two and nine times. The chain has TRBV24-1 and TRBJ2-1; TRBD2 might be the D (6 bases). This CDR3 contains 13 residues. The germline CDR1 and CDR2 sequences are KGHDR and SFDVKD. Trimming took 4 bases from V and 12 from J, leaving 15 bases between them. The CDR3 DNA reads TGTGCCACCAGTGAGGGGGGTAGGGGAGCGCAGTTCTTC. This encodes CATSEGGRGAQFF.

In DNA, the CDR3 is TGCGCCAGCCAAGGGGACAGGGGGACCTACGAGCAGTACTTC. Encoded protein: CASQGDRGTYEQYF. This sequence joins TRBV4-1 and TRBJ2-7; 11 nucleotides line up with TRBD1. The CDR3 is 14 residues long. Germline CDR1 reads MGHRA; CDR2 reads YSYEKL. V lost 8 bases and J lost 2; bases outside the gene matches: 5.

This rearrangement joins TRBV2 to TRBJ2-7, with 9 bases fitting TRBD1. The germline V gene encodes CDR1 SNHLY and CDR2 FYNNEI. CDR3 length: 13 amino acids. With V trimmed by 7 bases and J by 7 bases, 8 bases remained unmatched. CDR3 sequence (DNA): TGTGCCAGCAAGCTCGACAGGGGGTCGGAGCAGTACTTC. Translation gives CASKLDRGSEQYF.

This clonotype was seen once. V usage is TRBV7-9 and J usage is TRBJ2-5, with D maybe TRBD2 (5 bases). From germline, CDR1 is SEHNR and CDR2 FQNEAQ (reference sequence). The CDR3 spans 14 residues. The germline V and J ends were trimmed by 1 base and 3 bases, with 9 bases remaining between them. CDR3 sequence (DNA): TGTGCCAGCAGCTTAGAGTGGACTGAAGAGACCCAGTACTTC. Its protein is CASSLEWTEETQYF. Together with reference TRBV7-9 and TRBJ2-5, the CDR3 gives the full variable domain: DTGVSQNPRHKITKRGQNVTFRCDPISEHNRLYWYRQTLGQGPEFLTYFQNEAQLEKSRLLSDRFSAERPKGSFSTLEIQRTEQGDSAMYLCASSLEWTEETQYFGPGTRLLVL.